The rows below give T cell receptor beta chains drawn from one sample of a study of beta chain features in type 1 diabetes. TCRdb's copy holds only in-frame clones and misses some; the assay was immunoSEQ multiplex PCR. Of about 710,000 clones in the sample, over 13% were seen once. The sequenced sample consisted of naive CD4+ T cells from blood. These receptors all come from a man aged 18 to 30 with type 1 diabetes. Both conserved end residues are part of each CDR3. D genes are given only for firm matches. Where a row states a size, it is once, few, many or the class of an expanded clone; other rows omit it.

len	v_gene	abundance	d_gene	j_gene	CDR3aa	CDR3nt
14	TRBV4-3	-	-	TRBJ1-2	CASSQVGPGGGYTF	TGCGCCAGCAGCCAAGTAGGACCCGGGGGCGGCTACACCTTC
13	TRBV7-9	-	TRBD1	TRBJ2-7	CASSSQGKHEQYF	TGTGCCAGCAGTTCACAGGGGAAGCACGAGCAGTACTTC
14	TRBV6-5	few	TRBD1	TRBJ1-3	CASRRQGTGNTIYF	TGTGCCAGCAGGCGACAGGGAACTGGAAACACCATATATTTT
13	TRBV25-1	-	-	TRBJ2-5	CASSERWVETQYF	TGTGCCAGCAGTGAACGGTGGGTGGAGACCCAGTACTTC
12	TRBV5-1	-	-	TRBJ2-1	CASSGGLNEQFF	TGCGCCAGCAGCGGGGGACTCAATGAGCAGTTCTTC
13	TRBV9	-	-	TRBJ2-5	CASSAQGRETQYF	TGTGCCAGCAGCGCACAGGGCCGAGAGACCCAGTACTTC
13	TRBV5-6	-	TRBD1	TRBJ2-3	CASRITTGVTQYF	TGTGCCAGCAGGATAACAACAGGGGTTACGCAGTATTTT
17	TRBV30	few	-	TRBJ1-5	CAWSNTGGGYSNQPQHF	TGTGCCTGGAGTAACACAGGAGGGGGATATAGCAATCAGCCCCAGCATTTT
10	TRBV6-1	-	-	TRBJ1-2	CASRNYGYTF	TGTGCCAGCAGGAACTATGGCTACACCTTC
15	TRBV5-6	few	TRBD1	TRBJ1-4	CASSTTGQGSEKLFF	TGTGCCAGCAGTACGACGGGACAGGGAAGTGAAAAACTGTTTTTT
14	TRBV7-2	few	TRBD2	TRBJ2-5	CASGPGGSQETQYF	TGTGCCAGCGGGCCCGGGGGGTCTCAAGAGACCCAGTACTTC
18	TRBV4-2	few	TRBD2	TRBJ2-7	CASSQDPLAGISSYEQYF	TGTGCCAGCAGCCAAGACCCACTAGCGGGCATCAGCTCCTACGAGCAGTACTTC
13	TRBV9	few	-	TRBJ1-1	CASSPGGETEAFF	TGTGCCAGCAGCCCCGGGGGGGAGACTGAAGCTTTCTTT
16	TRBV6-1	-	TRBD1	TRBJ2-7	CASSGARQGFFYEQYF	TGTGCCAGCAGTGGGGCGCGACAGGGATTCTTCTACGAGCAGTACTTC
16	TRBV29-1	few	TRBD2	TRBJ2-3	CSVEGLAGELTDTQYF	TGCAGCGTTGAGGGACTAGCGGGAGAATTAACAGATACGCAGTATTTT
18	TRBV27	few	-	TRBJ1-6	CASSLERPGASYNSPLHF	TGTGCCAGCAGTTTAGAAAGGCCAGGGGCATCCTATAATTCACCCCTCCACTTT
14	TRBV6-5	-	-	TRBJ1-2	CASRILDRTYGYTF	TGTGCCAGCAGGATCTTGGACCGAACCTATGGCTACACCTTC
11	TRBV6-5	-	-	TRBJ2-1	CASSYNKEQFF	TGTGCCAGCAGTTACAATAAGGAGCAGTTCTTC
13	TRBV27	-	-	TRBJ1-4	CASSLLPYEKLFF	TGTGCCAGCAGCCTACTCCCGTATGAAAAACTGTTTTTT
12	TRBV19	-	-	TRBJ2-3	CASSMTSDTQYF	TGTGCCAGTAGTATGACCTCAGATACGCAGTATTTT
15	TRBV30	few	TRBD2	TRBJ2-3	CAWKGTSGFTDTQYF	TGTGCCTGGAAGGGGACTAGCGGATTCACAGATACGCAGTATTTT
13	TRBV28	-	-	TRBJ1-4	CASSGGANEKLFF	TGTGCCAGCAGTGGGGGAGCTAATGAAAAACTGTTTTTT
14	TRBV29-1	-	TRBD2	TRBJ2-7	CSVVWRERSYEQYF	TGCAGCGTTGTTTGGCGGGAGCGAAGCTACGAGCAGTACTTC
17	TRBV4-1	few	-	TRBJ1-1	CASSQDPSAAFTSEAFF	TGCGCCAGCAGCCAAGACCCCTCGGCGGCTTTTACCTCTGAAGCTTTCTTT
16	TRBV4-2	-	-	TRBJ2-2	CASTRARDSYTGELFF	TGTGCCAGCACGCGAGCCCGGGACTCTTACACCGGGGAGCTGTTTTTT